Below, one T cell receptor beta chain is given with its context. No antigen is known for it. Profiled with immunoSEQ multiplex PCR; TCRdb holds only in-frame clones, not every one. The data contain fewer than 150,000 clones, around 89% of them seen just once; the ten biggest clones take up 4.7%. The data belong to a study of T cell responses to AZD1222 COVID-19 vaccine. Across the study: The study pooled second doses at about 4 or about 12 weeks. Findings and caveats of the study: Mostly white British, mostly female donors; authors suggested clonal diversity may be underestimated. With dominance at 160-218 and 743-854, vaccine-associated CD4 TCRs spanned spike.

CDR1 and CDR2 (germline): SEHNR, FQNEAQ (reference sequence). V was trimmed by 0 bases and J by 3 bases, leaving 11 bases between them. CDR3 length equals 15 residues. The specimen comprised peripheral blood, sampled on day 0 of AZD1222 vaccination. The chain links TRBV7-9 to TRBJ1-2, with D hard to call. This sequence originates from an adult in good health. The CDR3 nucleotides are TGTGCCAGCAGCTTAGCAACGGACCCTTACTATGGCTACACCTTC. This encodes CASSLATDPYYGYTF.